Presented here are 27 T cell receptor beta chains from one specimen sequenced in a study of technical replicates of blood from a handful of donors. Using immunoSEQ multiplex PCR, the repertoire was profiled, and TCRdb retains in-frame clones only, with some absent. The repertoire consists of approximately 84,000 clones, with nearly 98% occurring once and the leading ten covering roughly 0.15%. The sequenced sample was T cells isolated from PBMCs. The source of these receptors is a human donor in good health.

The chain employs TRBV2 and TRBJ1-4; D gene uncertain. V was clipped by 6 bases and J by 0 bases, with 8 bases between them. Germline lookup yields CDR1 SNHLY and CDR2 FYNNEI. The CDR3 sequence is 14 residues long. CDR3 DNA: TGTGCCAGCAGCGAAACTTCAACTAATGAAAAACTGTTTTTT. This translates into CASSETSTNEKLFF.

This chain links TRBV29-1 with TRBJ1-2; D ambiguous. This CDR3 is built from 13 residues. CDR1 is SQVTM, CDR2 ANQGSEA, per germline. Trimming left V 6 bases short and J 1 base short, with 12 bases between. The CDR3 spells CSVAGIVNYGYTF. The DNA of the CDR3 is TGCAGCGTGGCAGGAATAGTTAACTATGGCTACACCTTC. Full variable domain (missing parts from reference TRBV29-1 and TRBJ1-2): SAVISQKPSRDICQRGTSLTIQCQVDSQVTMMFWYRQQPGQSLTLIATANQGSEATYESGFVIDKFPISRPNLTFSTLTVSNMSPEDSSIYLCSVAGIVNYGYTFGSGTRLTVV.

The chain carries TRBV30 and TRBJ1-1, with D perhaps TRBD1 (6 bases). The CDR3 consists of 13 residues. Germline CDR1 GTSNPN, CDR2 SVGIG (reference sequence). Trimming removed 2 bases from V and 1 base from J, with 8 bases in between. The CDR3 nucleotides are TGTGCCTGGAGTTCGGACAGGAACACTGAAGCTTTCTTT. This gives the protein CAWSSDRNTEAFF.

This rearrangement joins TRBV7-3 to TRBJ1-1; D possibly corresponds to TRBD1 (5 bases). Germline CDR1 is SGHTA and CDR2 is FQGTGA. Trimming stripped 4 bases from V and 1 base from J, with 7 bases between. The CDR3 totals 13 residues. This chain's CDR3 is CASSSGGNTEAFF. CDR3 nucleotides: TGTGCCAGCAGCTCGGGGGGGAACACTGAAGCTTTCTTT.

The chain recombines TRBV6-5 with TRBJ2-7; D might be TRBD2 (5 bases). Per germline, CDR1 MNHEY and CDR2 SVGAGI. V shed 2 bases and J shed 1 base, with 9 bases lying between them. The CDR3 consists of 14 residues. Written as DNA, the CDR3 is TGTGCCAGCAGTTACATGGAGGAATCCTACGAGCAGTACTTC. Encoded protein: CASSYMEESYEQYF.

The V gene is TRBV7-9, the J gene TRBJ2-2, with 8 bases identical to TRBD1. The CDR3 consists of 15 residues. Trimming removed 5 bases from V and 0 bases from J; junction bases left unmatched: 2. Per germline, CDR1 SEHNR and CDR2 FQNEAQ (reference sequence). The chain's CDR3 is CASSPQGANTGELFF. CDR3 bases: TGTGCCAGCAGCCCACAGGGGGCGAACACCGGGGAGCTGTTTTTT.

CDR3 sequence reads: CASSPILGGLTGELFF. CDR3 in DNA: TGTGCCAGCAGCCCGATTTTAGGGGGCCTCACCGGGGAGCTGTTTTTT. This chain joins TRBV5-4 and TRBJ2-2, with TRBD1 identical over 7 bases. There are 16 residues in the CDR3. Germline V gives CDR1 SGHNT, CDR2 YYREEE (reference sequence). The junction had 10 bases not matched to a gene; V was cut back by 4 bases and J by 4 bases.

The count of this clone is one. V gene TRBV2 combines with J gene TRBJ1-1; possible D gene TRBD1, 6 bases. The V gene lost 6 bases and the J gene lost 0 bases, with 8 bases spanning the gap. The CDR3 loop spans 13 amino acids. The germline CDR1 and CDR2 sequences are SNHLY and FYNNEI. The CDR3: CASRRTVNTEAFF. Written as DNA, the CDR3 is TGTGCCAGCAGGCGGACAGTGAACACTGAAGCTTTCTTT.

The chain combines TRBV9 with TRBJ1-6; 9 bases map to TRBD1. This CDR3 is built from 14 residues. Trimming at V came to 4 bases and at J to 10 bases, leaving 6 bases not matched to a gene. Germline values: CDR1 SGDLS, CDR2 YYNGEE. CDR3: CASSRDRVYSPLHF. The CDR3 nucleotides read TGTGCCAGCAGCAGGGACAGGGTATACTCACCCCTCCACTTT.

V gene TRBV27 combines with J gene TRBJ1-3, with D unresolved. From germline, CDR1 is MNHEY and CDR2 SMNVEV (reference sequence). This CDR3 spans 13 amino acids. The V end was cut by 4 bases, the J end by 2 bases, with 6 bases between. The CDR3 DNA follows: TGTGCCAGCAGTTCCGGAGCTGGAAACACCATATATTTT. Its protein is CASSSGAGNTIYF.

This chain's CDR3 is CSVLAGGTSYEQYF. The CDR3 DNA follows: TGCAGCGTTCTAGCGGGGGGAACTTCCTACGAGCAGTACTTC. The J gene is TRBJ2-7, the V gene TRBV29-1, with 11 nucleotides matching TRBD2. Germline assignment: CDR1 SQVTM and CDR2 ANQGSEA. The CDR3 runs 14 residues. J gave up 1 base and V 5 bases, and 4 bases lay outside the gene matches.

CDR3 nucleotide sequence: TGTGCCAGCAGCCCGGGGCGGGGGCCCTACGAGCAGTACTTC. Residues: CASSPGRGPYEQYF. This chain links TRBV5-6 with TRBJ2-7, with TRBD2 as a possible D gene (7 bases). The V gene lost 4 bases and the J gene lost 2 bases, with 13 bases spanning the gap. Germline values: CDR1 SGHDT, CDR2 YYEEEE. There are 14 residues in the CDR3.

The V gene is TRBV6-1, the J gene TRBJ2-7; TRBD1 agrees at 10 bases. V was pared by 5 bases and J by 5 bases, with 6 bases of the junction left unmatched. The CDR3 length is 14 residues. In germline, CDR1 is MNHNS, CDR2 SASEGT. The CDR3 sequence: CASSQTGGSHEQYF. The CDR3 region has the DNA TGTGCCAGCAGTCAGACAGGGGGCAGTCACGAGCAGTACTTC.

The chain carries TRBV5-1 and TRBJ1-4, with unresolved D. CDR3 length equals 14 residues. Germline lookup yields CDR1 SGHRS and CDR2 YFSETQ. The V end lost 1 base, the J end lost 0 bases, and 4 bases lay between the germline ends. The CDR3 bases are TGCGCCAGCAGCTTGTATGCAACTAATGAAAAACTGTTTTTT. Translation: CASSLYATNEKLFF.

V gene TRBV11-3 combines with J gene TRBJ1-1; D unresolved. The CDR3 loop spans 13 amino acids. Germline V gene sequence: CDR1 SGHNT, CDR2 YENEEA. Deletions cut 4 bases from V and 1 base from J, with 7 bases between. The CDR3 spells CASSSGGNTEAFF. The CDR3 DNA is TGTGCCAGCAGCTCAGGTGGGAACACTGAAGCTTTCTTT.

V and J are TRBV6-5 and TRBJ2-1; D unclear. This CDR3 is built from 12 residues. The germline gives CDR1 MNHEY, CDR2 SVGAGI. V dropped 6 bases and J dropped 6 bases, with 9 bases sitting between them. CDR3 in DNA: TGTGCCAGCAGCCCCCCGGGCAATGAGCAGTTCTTC. It is translated as CASSPPGNEQFF.

The chain couples TRBV4-1 to TRBJ1-1; TRBD1 aligns across 7 bases. Germline CDR1 reads MGHRA; CDR2 reads YSYEKL. This CDR3 region has 15 residues. J gave up 3 bases and V 5 bases, and 9 bases lay outside the gene matches. The CDR3 sequence is CASSMTGLGDTEAFF. The CDR3 DNA reads TGCGCCAGCAGCATGACAGGGCTCGGGGACACTGAAGCTTTCTTT.

The chain employs TRBV6-4 and TRBJ2-3; weak D call: TRBD2 (6 bases). V lost 2 bases to trimming and J lost 5 bases, with 8 bases between them. The germline V gene encodes CDR1 MRHNA and CDR2 SNTAGT. This CDR3 is built from 13 residues. As DNA, the CDR3 is TGTGCCAGCAGTGACCTGGGGGGAGATACGCAGTATTTT. Protein sequence: CASSDLGGDTQYF.

The genes are TRBV7-5 and TRBJ2-3; the table gives TRBD2 as D, unverified against the DNA. TRBV7-5 is a pseudogene locus. CDR3 length: 15 residues. CDR3 DNA: TGTGTCAGATACCCCAAGGAGGCGGTCACAGATACGCAGTATTTT. Protein product: CVRYPKEAVTDTQYF.

The chain couples TRBV2 to TRBJ1-5; the match to TRBD1 covers 8 bases. Germline V gene data show CDR1 as SNHLY and CDR2 as FYNNEI. V lost 6 bases and J lost 2; bases outside the gene matches: 0. The CDR3 is 13 residues long. CDR3 nucleotide sequence: TGTGCCAGCAGGGGACAGGGCAATCAGCCCCAGCATTTT. Translating gives CASRGQGNQPQHF.

This clone was counted a single time. The chain has TRBV5-1 and TRBJ2-3; a possible D gene is TRBD1 (5 bases). This CDR3 contains 16 residues. Germline V lookup: CDR1 SGHRS, CDR2 YFSETQ. The ends were cut back, 4 bases at V and 1 base at J, with 16 bases in the middle. The CDR3 DNA reads TGCGCCAGCAGCACACCACGGCAGGGTGGCACAGATACGCAGTATTTT. This codes for CASSTPRQGGTDTQYF. Filled out from reference TRBV5-1 and TRBJ2-3, the complete variable domain reads KAGVTQTPRYLIKTRGQQVTLSCSPISGHRSVSWYQQTPGQGLQFLFEYFSETQRNKGNFPGRFSGRQFSNSRSEMNVSTLELGDSALYLCASSTPRQGGTDTQYFGPGTRLTVL.

This clone was counted a single time. The V gene is TRBV5-1, the J gene TRBJ2-5, with 8 bases aligning to TRBD1. The germline V gene encodes CDR1 SGHRS and CDR2 YFSETQ. Trimming removed 0 bases from V and 5 bases from J; junction bases left unmatched: 3. The CDR3 consists of 14 residues. The CDR3 here is CASSLGQGRETQYF. The CDR3 nucleotides read TGCGCCAGCAGCTTGGGACAGGGGCGGGAGACCCAGTACTTC.

The chain combines TRBV28 with TRBJ1-2; 9 nucleotides align to TRBD1. The germline V gene encodes CDR1 MDHEN and CDR2 SYDVKM. The CDR3 is 15 residues long. Trimming removed 6 bases from V and 8 bases from J; junction bases left unmatched: 13. The CDR3 DNA is TGTGCCAGCAGCCCGGACAGGGGCGGTGATAGGGGCTACACCTTC. Protein: CASSPDRGGDRGYTF.

V and J are TRBV5-1 and TRBJ2-7; the D is unclear. The germline V gene has CDR1 SGHRS and CDR2 YFSETQ. V lost 0 bases and J lost 2, with 12 bases in between. This CDR3 has 15 residues. The CDR3 protein is CASSLVPEPTYEQYF. The DNA for the CDR3 is TGCGCCAGCAGCTTGGTTCCCGAACCTACCTACGAGCAGTACTTC.

This chain joins TRBV5-8 and TRBJ2-6; possible D gene TRBD1, 5 bases. Germline values: CDR1 SGHTS, CDR2 YDEGEE. This CDR3 is built from 17 residues. The V gene lost 4 bases and the J gene lost 0 bases, with 14 bases spanning the gap. As DNA, the CDR3 is TGTGCCAGCAGCCGGACAAAGCTCCTCTCTGGGGCCAACGTCCTGACTTTC. Residues: CASSRTKLLSGANVLTF.

In nucleotides, the CDR3 is TGTGCCAGCAGCTTAACTCCCGAGACAGCCACGAACACCGGGGAGCTGTTTTTT. This encodes CASSLTPETATNTGELFF. The V call is TRBV7-3, the J call TRBJ2-2, with D tentatively TRBD1 (5 bases). Trimming took 0 bases from V and 0 from J, leaving 14 bases between them. Germline CDR1 and CDR2: SGHTA and FQGTGA. The CDR3 runs to 18 residues. The entire variable domain, with the rest obtained from reference TRBV7-3 and TRBJ2-2, is as follows: GAGVSQTPSNKVTEKGKYVELRCDPISGHTALYWYRQSLGQGPEFLIYFQGTGAADDSGLPNDRFFAVRPEGSVSTLKIQRTERGDSAVYLCASSLTPETATNTGELFFGEGSRLTVL.

CDR3 region: CASSRRKGDSPRGTEAFF. CDR3 bases: TGTGCCAGCAGCCGACGCAAGGGGGACAGCCCTCGGGGGACTGAAGCTTTCTTT. The rearrangement joins TRBV11-2 to TRBJ1-1; 7 bases are shared with TRBD1. The length of the CDR3 is 18 residues. Germline values: CDR1 SGHAT, CDR2 FQNNGV. V was pared by 5 bases and J by 5 bases, with 20 bases of the junction left unmatched. Full variable domain (outside the CDR3, taken from reference TRBV11-2 and TRBJ1-1): EAGVAQSPRYKIIEKRQSVAFWCNPISGHATLYWYQQILGQGPKLLIQFQNNGVVDDSQLPKDRFSAERLKGVDSTLKIQPAKLEDSAVYLCASSRRKGDSPRGTEAFFGQGTRLTVV.